The rows below give T cell receptor beta chains drawn from one sample of a study of blood T cell repertoires in COVID-19. Using immunoSEQ multiplex PCR, the repertoire was profiled, and TCRdb retains in-frame clones only, with some absent. The sample yields about 100,000 clones, about 80% seen once. Sequencing used peripheral blood. These receptors were collected from a man in his sixties or seventies with active or convalescent COVID-19. Each CDR3 is given with its conserved first and last residue. The D gene is left open where the match is weak. Size is stated for part of the rows, as once, few or many counts, or as a class when the clone is expanded.

DNA: TGTGCCAGCAGTTCCATCGGACAGGGTTTGACGGACAATGAGCAGTTCTTC
CDR3: CASSSIGQGLTDNEQFF
V: TRBV27
D: TRBD1
J: TRBJ2-1
size: .

DNA: TGTGCCAGCAGCGGATCCGGGACAGCAGAAGCTTTCTTT
CDR3: CASSGSGTAEAFF
V: TRBV9
D: TRBD1
J: TRBJ1-1
size: .

DNA: TGTGCCAGCAGTCCGCGGACAGGGCTTTCCTACAATGAGCAGTTCTTC
CDR3: CASSPRTGLSYNEQFF
V: TRBV28
D: TRBD1
J: TRBJ2-1
size: .

DNA: TGTGCCAGCTCACCCCAAGGACAGGGGGGTAATTCACCCCTCCACTTT
CDR3: CASSPQGQGGNSPLHF
V: TRBV18
D: TRBD1
J: TRBJ1-6
size: .

DNA: TGTGCCAGCAACTGGGCCAACTCTGGAAACACCATATATTTT
CDR3: CASNWANSGNTIYF
V: TRBV28
D: .
J: TRBJ1-3
size: .

DNA: TGTGCCAGCAGCCAAGACTATCTGGGAGCCTACGAGCAGTACTTC
CDR3: CASSQDYLGAYEQYF
V: TRBV14
D: .
J: TRBJ2-7
size: few

DNA: TGTGCCAGCAGCCCAACCCCGGACTTAACCTACAATGAGCAGTTCTTC
CDR3: CASSPTPDLTYNEQFF
V: TRBV7-2
D: .
J: TRBJ2-1
size: .

DNA: TGCGCCAGCAGCTTGGTACAGGGTGGATACGAGCAGTACTTC
CDR3: CASSLVQGGYEQYF
V: TRBV5-1
D: .
J: TRBJ2-7
size: .

DNA: TGTGCCAGCAGGCCGGGGGGGACCACCGGGGAGCTGTTTTTT
CDR3: CASRPGGTTGELFF
V: TRBV7-3
D: TRBD2
J: TRBJ2-2
size: .

DNA: TGTGCCAGCAGTGTGTCCGGGTTTGGAGCTTTCTTT
CDR3: CASSVSGFGAFF
V: TRBV25-1
D: .
J: TRBJ1-1
size: .

DNA: TGTGCCAGCAGCCAGCTTTGGGCAGGGGTCGAGCAGTACTTC
CDR3: CASSQLWAGVEQYF
V: TRBV4-2
D: .
J: TRBJ2-7
size: .

DNA: TGTGCCAGTAGCACTAGCACGAGGTCCGATACGCAGTATTTT
CDR3: CASSTSTRSDTQYF
V: TRBV19
D: .
J: TRBJ2-3
size: .

DNA: TGTGCCTGCTCTAGCGGGGTCTCCTACGAGCAGTACTTC
CDR3: CACSSGVSYEQYF
V: TRBV30
D: TRBD2
J: TRBJ2-7
size: .

DNA: TGTGCCAGCAGCTTGTGGGGACTAGCGGGAGGACGGGGTTACAATGAGCAGTTCTTC
CDR3: CASSLWGLAGGRGYNEQFF
V: TRBV5-6
D: TRBD2
J: TRBJ2-1
size: .

DNA: TGCAGTGCGGGGGGCCAAGAGACCCAGTACTTC
CDR3: CSAGGQETQYF
V: TRBV20-1
D: .
J: TRBJ2-5
size: .

DNA: TGTGCCAGCAGTTTTGGACCTAGCGGGGGGCAAGAGACCCAGTACTTC
CDR3: CASSFGPSGGQETQYF
V: TRBV7-7
D: TRBD2
J: TRBJ2-5
size: .

DNA: TGTGCCAGAAGGCCGGGACTGCACACTGAAGCTTTCTTT
CDR3: CARRPGLHTEAFF
V: TRBV5-3
D: .
J: TRBJ1-1
size: .

DNA: TGTGCCAGCAGCTACGAAGCTAGGGGGTCCGCCTACGAGCAGTACTTC
CDR3: CASSYEARGSAYEQYF
V: TRBV7-2
D: .
J: TRBJ2-7
size: .

DNA: TGTGCCAGTAGTCAATCGGGGGGGAATCAGCCCCAGCATTTT
CDR3: CASSQSGGNQPQHF
V: TRBV19
D: .
J: TRBJ1-5
size: .

DNA: TGTGCCAGCAGCCAAGTGACAGGCATGGAAGGAAATGAGCAGTTCTTC
CDR3: CASSQVTGMEGNEQFF
V: TRBV4-2
D: .
J: TRBJ2-1
size: .

DNA: TGCAGCGTACGGTGGACAGAGTCCGCGAACACCGGGGAGCTGTTTTTT
CDR3: CSVRWTESANTGELFF
V: TRBV29-1
D: .
J: TRBJ2-2
size: .

DNA: TGTGCCACCAGTGATCCCCGGGACAGGGGAACAGATACGCAGTATTTT
CDR3: CATSDPRDRGTDTQYF
V: TRBV24-1
D: TRBD1
J: TRBJ2-3
size: .

DNA: TGTGCCAGCAGTCCTGGGGCTAGCGGGGGACTCCAAGAGACCCAGTACTTC
CDR3: CASSPGASGGLQETQYF
V: TRBV9
D: TRBD2
J: TRBJ2-5
size: once

DNA: TGTGCCAGCAGCTTCTTCGGGGATACGCAGTATTTT
CDR3: CASSFFGDTQYF
V: TRBV12-3/TRBV12-4
D: .
J: TRBJ2-3
size: .

DNA: TGTGCCAGCAGGAAAGGGTGGAGGAGCACAGATACGCAGTATTTT
CDR3: CASRKGWRSTDTQYF
V: TRBV27
D: .
J: TRBJ2-3
size: .

DNA: TGTGCCAGCAGTGCGGGCCGGGAGCGGGAGAGCGAGACCCAGTACTTC
CDR3: CASSAGRERESETQYF
V: TRBV25-1
D: TRBD2
J: TRBJ2-5
size: .

DNA: TGTGCCAGCAGTTTAGGATTGGGACAGGGCGGGAGCAATCAGCCCCAGCATTTT
CDR3: CASSLGLGQGGSNQPQHF
V: TRBV27
D: TRBD1
J: TRBJ1-5
size: once

DNA: TGTGCCAGCAGCCTAGGGGGCCCGGCCCTTCCCTATGGCTACACCTTC
CDR3: CASSLGGPALPYGYTF
V: TRBV11-1
D: TRBD1
J: TRBJ1-2
size: .

DNA: TGTGCCAGCAGCCCTTCAGGGGTCGGAAACACCATATATTTT
CDR3: CASSPSGVGNTIYF
V: TRBV3-1/TRBV3-2
D: .
J: TRBJ1-3
size: .

DNA: TGTGCCAGCGGTAAGACTAGCAGGAAAGAGACCCAGTACTTC
CDR3: CASGKTSRKETQYF
V: TRBV7-9
D: TRBD2
J: TRBJ2-5
size: .

DNA: TGTGCCACCGCCTGGGGAGCTAACTATGGCTACACCTTC
CDR3: CATAWGANYGYTF
V: TRBV10-3
D: .
J: TRBJ1-2
size: .

DNA: TGTGCCTGGAGTATCGGCCTTCGGGGGGGTCAGCCCCAGCATTTT
CDR3: CAWSIGLRGGQPQHF
V: TRBV30
D: .
J: TRBJ1-5
size: .

DNA: TGTGCCAGCAGCTTAGCCCCCCTAGCGGGGGGTACAGATACGCAGTATTTT
CDR3: CASSLAPLAGGTDTQYF
V: TRBV7-2
D: TRBD2
J: TRBJ2-3
size: once

DNA: TGTGCCTGGAGTCCGGGACAGGGGTACGAGCAGTACTTC
CDR3: CAWSPGQGYEQYF
V: TRBV30
D: TRBD1
J: TRBJ2-7
size: .

DNA: TGTGCCAGCAGGCTCTCCGGGACAGGGGTCACCGGGGAGCTGTTTTTT
CDR3: CASRLSGTGVTGELFF
V: TRBV28
D: TRBD1
J: TRBJ2-2
size: .

DNA: TGCGCCAGCAGCACCGGGACAGCCATCAATGAGCAGTTCTTC
CDR3: CASSTGTAINEQFF
V: TRBV5-1
D: TRBD1
J: TRBJ2-1
size: once

DNA: TGCGCCAGCAGCTTGAGAGCGGGGGGGCAGGATACGCAGTATTTT
CDR3: CASSLRAGGQDTQYF
V: TRBV5-1
D: TRBD2
J: TRBJ2-3
size: .

DNA: TGTGCCAGCAGTTTATCTGCCAGGGTCTACGAGCAGTACTTC
CDR3: CASSLSARVYEQYF
V: TRBV27
D: .
J: TRBJ2-7
size: .

DNA: TGCGCCAGCAGCTATGAACCGGGGAGCGGGAGGGTGGATGAGCAGTTCTTC
CDR3: CASSYEPGSGRVDEQFF
V: TRBV5-1
D: TRBD2
J: TRBJ2-1
size: once

DNA: TGCGCCAGCAGCCCTAGTCCAGACGCCTACGAGCAGTACTTC
CDR3: CASSPSPDAYEQYF
V: TRBV5-1
D: .
J: TRBJ2-7
size: .

DNA: TGTGCCAGCAGTGGGGGGGGTTGGTCCACAGATACGCAGTATTTT
CDR3: CASSGGGWSTDTQYF
V: TRBV28
D: TRBD2
J: TRBJ2-3
size: .

DNA: TGTGCCAGTAGTATTGGGCCAGCGGAGGGGTACAATGAGCAGTTCTTC
CDR3: CASSIGPAEGYNEQFF
V: TRBV19
D: .
J: TRBJ2-1
size: .

DNA: TGCAGCGTTGGGGAGCACTTCTTAAGCGAGCAGTACTTC
CDR3: CSVGEHFLSEQYF
V: TRBV29-1
D: .
J: TRBJ2-7
size: few

DNA: TGTGCCAGCACCCAAACCCTACAGGACACCATATATTTT
CDR3: CASTQTLQDTIYF
V: TRBV12-3/TRBV12-4
D: .
J: TRBJ1-3
size: .

DNA: TGCGCCAGCAGCTTGGGGCATGACGGGGATACGCAGTATTTT
CDR3: CASSLGHDGDTQYF
V: TRBV5-1
D: .
J: TRBJ2-3
size: once

DNA: TGTGCCAGCAGTTTGACTAGCGGCGAGCAGTACTTC
CDR3: CASSLTSGEQYF
V: TRBV12-3/TRBV12-4
D: TRBD2
J: TRBJ2-7
size: .

DNA: TGTGCCAGCAGCTTAGATCCAGGGGCGTACACTGAAGCTTTCTTT
CDR3: CASSLDPGAYTEAFF
V: TRBV11-2
D: .
J: TRBJ1-1
size: .

DNA: TGCGCCAGCAGCTTGGGGGACAGCTCTGGAAACACCATATATTTT
CDR3: CASSLGDSSGNTIYF
V: TRBV5-1
D: TRBD1
J: TRBJ1-3
size: .

DNA: TGTGCCAGCAGCCCGGGGTCTGAATACGAGCAGTACTTC
CDR3: CASSPGSEYEQYF
V: TRBV28
D: .
J: TRBJ2-7
size: .

DNA: TGTGCCAGCAGTTACTCGGCAGGGCCCTATAATTCACCCCTCCACTTT
CDR3: CASSYSAGPYNSPLHF
V: TRBV6-5
D: .
J: TRBJ1-6
size: .

DNA: TGTGCCAGCAGCCGTAGGGCGGGGGACCCCACAGATACGCAGTATTTT
CDR3: CASSRRAGDPTDTQYF
V: TRBV3-1/TRBV3-2
D: TRBD2
J: TRBJ2-3
size: .

DNA: TGTGCCAGCAGCCATCATACAGGGTGGAGCTACACCTTC
CDR3: CASSHHTGWSYTF
V: TRBV3-1/TRBV3-2
D: .
J: TRBJ1-2
size: .

DNA: TGTGCCAGCAGTTTACAACAGGACACAGATACGCAGTATTTT
CDR3: CASSLQQDTDTQYF
V: TRBV27
D: .
J: TRBJ2-3
size: .

DNA: TGTGCCAGTAGTCTGGGCGGGAACCTTAATGAGCAGTTCTTC
CDR3: CASSLGGNLNEQFF
V: TRBV19
D: .
J: TRBJ2-1
size: few

DNA: TGTGCCAGCAGCTTGGACGAACTACAGGTGTTGAACACTGAAGCTTTCTTT
CDR3: CASSLDELQVLNTEAFF
V: TRBV5-4
D: .
J: TRBJ1-1
size: .

DNA: TGTGCCAGCAGCCCGGGGGAGTATGGCTACACCTTC
CDR3: CASSPGEYGYTF
V: TRBV3-1/TRBV3-2
D: .
J: TRBJ1-2
size: few

DNA: TGTGCCAGCAGTTACGTCAGGGGTAATTCACCCCTCCACTTT
CDR3: CASSYVRGNSPLHF
V: TRBV6-6
D: .
J: TRBJ1-6
size: .

DNA: TGTGCCAGCAGCTTGGTCCCCTGGACAGGGACTGGAAACACCATATATTTT
CDR3: CASSLVPWTGTGNTIYF
V: TRBV5-5
D: TRBD1
J: TRBJ1-3
size: once

DNA: TGTGCCAGCAGCGGGGGACAGATTAATGAAAAACTGTTTTTT
CDR3: CASSGGQINEKLFF
V: TRBV2
D: TRBD1
J: TRBJ1-4
size: once

DNA: TGTGCCAGCAGCCAGATCGGGACTTCCCCTTATGGCTACACCTTC
CDR3: CASSQIGTSPYGYTF
V: TRBV4-2
D: .
J: TRBJ1-2
size: .